The clone carrying this T cell receptor beta chain was detected many times. In TCRdb, the 5' RACE reads were re-called with MiXCR into one record per CDR3 protein. The sample records 60,000 to 90,000 distinct CDR3 sequences, 8.5% to 10% being singletons. In germline, CDR1 is KGHSH, CDR2 LQKENI. The CDR3 length is 16 residues. V shed 6 bases and J 5 bases; nucleotides not matched to a gene: 5. The source of the sample is a study of early T cells in non-severe SARS-CoV-2 infection. The origin of this receptor is an adult who was a healthcare worker with PCR-confirmed SARS-CoV-2 infection or an uninfected control (not recorded which). J is TRBJ2-2 and V is TRBV18, with 14 bases identical to TRBD2. Sequenced: whole blood. CDR3 sequence (DNA): TGTGCCAGCTCCCGGACTAGCGGGAGGCGGACCGGGGAGCTGTTTTTT. Translating it yields CASSRTSGRRTGELFF.